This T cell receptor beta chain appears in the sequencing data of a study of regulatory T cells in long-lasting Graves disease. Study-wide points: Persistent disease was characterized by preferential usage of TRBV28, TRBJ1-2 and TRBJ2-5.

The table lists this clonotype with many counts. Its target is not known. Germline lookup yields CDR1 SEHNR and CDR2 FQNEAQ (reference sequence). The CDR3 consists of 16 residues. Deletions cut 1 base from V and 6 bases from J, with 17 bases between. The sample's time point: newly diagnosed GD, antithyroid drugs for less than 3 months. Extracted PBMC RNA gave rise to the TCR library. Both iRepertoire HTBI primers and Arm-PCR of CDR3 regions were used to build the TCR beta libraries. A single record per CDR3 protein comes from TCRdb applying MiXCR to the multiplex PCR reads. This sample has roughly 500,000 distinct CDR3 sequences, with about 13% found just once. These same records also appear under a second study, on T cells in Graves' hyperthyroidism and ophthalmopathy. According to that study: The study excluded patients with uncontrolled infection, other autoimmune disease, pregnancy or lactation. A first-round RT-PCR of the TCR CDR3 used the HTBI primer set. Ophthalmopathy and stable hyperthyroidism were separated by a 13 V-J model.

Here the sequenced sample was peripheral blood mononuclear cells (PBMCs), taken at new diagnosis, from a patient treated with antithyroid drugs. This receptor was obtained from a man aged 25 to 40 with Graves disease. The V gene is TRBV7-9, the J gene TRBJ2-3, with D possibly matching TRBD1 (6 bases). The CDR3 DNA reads TGTGCCAGCAGCTTAGGGATTGGAAACAGGGTGGATACGCAGTATTTT. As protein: CASSLGIGNRVDTQYF.